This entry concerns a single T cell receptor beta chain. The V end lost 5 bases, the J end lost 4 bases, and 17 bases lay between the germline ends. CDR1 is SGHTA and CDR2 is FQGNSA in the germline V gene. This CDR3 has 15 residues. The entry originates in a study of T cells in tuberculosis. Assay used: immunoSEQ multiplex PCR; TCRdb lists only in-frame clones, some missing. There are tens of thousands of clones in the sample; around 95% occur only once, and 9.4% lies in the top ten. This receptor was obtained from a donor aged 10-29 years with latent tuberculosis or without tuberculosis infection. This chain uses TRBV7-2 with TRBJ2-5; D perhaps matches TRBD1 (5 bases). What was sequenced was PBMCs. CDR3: CASSRRQPQGETQYF. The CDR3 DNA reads TGTGCCAGCAGCCGGCGGCAGCCGCAGGGAGAGACCCAGTACTTC.